This T cell receptor beta chain originates from a study of tumor-infiltrating lymphocytes in primary liver carcinoma. Study information: Aged between 30 and 69 years, the patients were men and women.

Starting from roughly 540 ng of total RNA, TCR beta cDNA was produced with a primer in the constant region. Library construction for TCR beta comprised three nested multiplex PCR rounds performed with slightly modified ARM-PCR. A C-beta reverse primer and TRBV1-TRBV30 forward primers served in each of the first two PCR rounds, at around 10 cycles apiece. MiXCR was run by TCRdb on the multiplex PCR reads, yielding one entry per CDR3 protein. The repertoire holds just over 300,000 distinct CDR3 sequences, approximately 54% seen once, with over 15% in the top ten. A remark on this clonotype: This may be a read error, as it is one base from a much larger clone.

Germline V gene data show CDR1 as LGHNA and CDR2 as YNFKEQ. The CDR3 has 15 residues. Researchers drew blood RNA from unsorted whole blood and extracted germline DNA as well. This sequence was found in a woman in her 30s with primary liver carcinoma and hepatitis B virus infection. Sequencing was performed on peripheral blood. The chain joins TRBV4-2 to TRBJ2-7; 8 nucleotides match TRBD1. The DNA for the CDR3 is TGTGCCATCAGCCGAGACAGGGGAAACTTCTACGAGCAGTACTTC. This gives the protein CAISRDRGNFYEQYF.